The rows below give T cell receptor beta chains drawn from one sample of a study of blood T cell repertoires in COVID-19. TCRdb keeps only in-frame clones here, not all; method: immunoSEQ multiplex PCR. Of 200,000 to 250,000 clones in the sample, around nine tenths were seen once. The sequencing input was peripheral blood. The receptor set was obtained from a man in his sixties with acute or convalescent COVID-19. Each CDR3 is given with its conserved first and last residue. Size is omitted from some rows. Given values are once, few, many or a class for expanded clones.

v_call: TRBV5-1; clone_size: NA; j_call: TRBJ2-3; cdr3_aa: CASSLGQGRTDTQYF
v_call: TRBV25-1; clone_size: NA; j_call: TRBJ2-5; cdr3_aa: CASSDLFRGQETQYF
v_call: TRBV7-2; clone_size: NA; j_call: TRBJ2-7; cdr3_aa: CASSFPDRSGSNYEQYF
v_call: TRBV7-8; clone_size: NA; j_call: TRBJ2-7; cdr3_aa: CASSIRQGPNYEQYF
v_call: TRBV7-2; clone_size: few; j_call: TRBJ2-2; cdr3_aa: CASSPTTGTNTGELFF
v_call: TRBV19; clone_size: NA; j_call: TRBJ2-1; cdr3_aa: CATKGIGRQFEQFF
v_call: TRBV5-1; clone_size: once; j_call: TRBJ1-2; cdr3_aa: CASSRQSGRDGGYTF
v_call: TRBV28; clone_size: NA; j_call: TRBJ2-7; cdr3_aa: CASSVAGTGSSYEQYF
v_call: TRBV19; clone_size: NA; j_call: TRBJ2-3; cdr3_aa: CASSPEPRLAAGTQYF
v_call: TRBV5-6; clone_size: NA; j_call: TRBJ2-7; cdr3_aa: CASSPVGQGSYEQYF
v_call: TRBV3-1/TRBV3-2; clone_size: NA; j_call: TRBJ1-1; cdr3_aa: CASSQGRTSREAFF
v_call: TRBV5-4; clone_size: NA; j_call: TRBJ2-5; cdr3_aa: CASSLGGAQETQYF
v_call: TRBV9; clone_size: NA; j_call: TRBJ1-4; cdr3_aa: CASSGGDREYEKLFF
v_call: TRBV4-2; clone_size: NA; j_call: TRBJ1-4; cdr3_aa: CASSQEFSGSGEKLFF
v_call: TRBV6-5; clone_size: NA; j_call: TRBJ2-2; cdr3_aa: CASRRTATTGELFF
v_call: TRBV18; clone_size: NA; j_call: TRBJ1-1; cdr3_aa: CASSLPSGKGALEAFF
v_call: TRBV10-2; clone_size: NA; j_call: TRBJ2-3; cdr3_aa: CASKARVGADTQYF
v_call: TRBV19; clone_size: NA; j_call: TRBJ1-1; cdr3_aa: CASSFLGQLNTEAFF
v_call: TRBV27; clone_size: NA; j_call: TRBJ2-5; cdr3_aa: CASSLGGNRETQYF
v_call: TRBV6-1; clone_size: NA; j_call: TRBJ2-7; cdr3_aa: CASSEYQGASYEQYF
v_call: TRBV5-1; clone_size: NA; j_call: TRBJ1-5; cdr3_aa: CASSEGTGGNQPQHF
v_call: TRBV7-9; clone_size: NA; j_call: TRBJ2-1; cdr3_aa: CASSLTGAGAYNEQFF
v_call: TRBV5-1; clone_size: NA; j_call: TRBJ1-1; cdr3_aa: CASRQGGMNTEAFF
v_call: TRBV2; clone_size: once; j_call: TRBJ2-5; cdr3_aa: CASRKNPGQGPPGQETQYF
v_call: TRBV6-5; clone_size: NA; j_call: TRBJ2-3; cdr3_aa: CASKGASTDTQYF
v_call: TRBV3-1/TRBV3-2; clone_size: once; j_call: TRBJ2-7; cdr3_aa: CASSQGGTGISEQYF
v_call: TRBV7-9; clone_size: NA; j_call: TRBJ1-2; cdr3_aa: CASSSTRNRNYGYTF
v_call: TRBV15; clone_size: NA; j_call: TRBJ2-1; cdr3_aa: CATSGSSSGGYNEQFF
v_call: TRBV7-3; clone_size: few; j_call: TRBJ2-1; cdr3_aa: CASSSLPSGGRNEQFF
v_call: TRBV7-3; clone_size: NA; j_call: TRBJ1-1; cdr3_aa: CASSPTGSRTEAFF
v_call: TRBV18; clone_size: NA; j_call: TRBJ1-4; cdr3_aa: CASSPQDKRREKLFF